The clone carrying this TCR beta chain was seen at least ten times. V shed 5 bases and J shed 5 bases, with 12 bases lying between them. This CDR3 is 13 amino acids long. Looked up from germline, CDR1 is SGHTA and CDR2 is FQGNSA. These data come from a study of neurological immune-mediated disorders. Each CDR3 protein gets one entry after TCRdb re-called the 5' RACE reads with MiXCR. The sample includes some 47,000 distinct CDR3 sequences, about 6% of them seen just once. V is TRBV7-2 and J is TRBJ1-2, with D tentatively TRBD1 (5 bases). Sequenced material: CD4+ T cells from blood. This receptor was taken from a woman between 35 and 50 years old in good health. The DNA of the CDR3 is TGTGCCAGCAGCGCCGGCGGGGGGTATGGCTACACCTTC. This translates into CASSAGGGYGYTF.